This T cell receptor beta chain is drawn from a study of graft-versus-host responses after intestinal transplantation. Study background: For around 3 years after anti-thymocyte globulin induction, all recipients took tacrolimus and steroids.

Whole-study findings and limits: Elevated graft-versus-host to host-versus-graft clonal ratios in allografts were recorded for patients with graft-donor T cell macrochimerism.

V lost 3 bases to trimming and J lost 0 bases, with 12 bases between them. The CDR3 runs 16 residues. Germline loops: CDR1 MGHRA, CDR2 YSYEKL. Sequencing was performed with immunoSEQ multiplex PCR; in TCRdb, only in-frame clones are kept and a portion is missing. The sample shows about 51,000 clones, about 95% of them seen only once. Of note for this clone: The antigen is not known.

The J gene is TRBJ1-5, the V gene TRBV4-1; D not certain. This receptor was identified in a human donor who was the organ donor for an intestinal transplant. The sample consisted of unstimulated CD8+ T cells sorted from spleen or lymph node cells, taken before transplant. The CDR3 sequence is CASSHTTVYSNQPQHF. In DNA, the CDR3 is TGCGCCAGCAGCCACACTACGGTTTATAGCAATCAGCCCCAGCATTTT.